This T cell receptor beta chain was observed in a study of technical replicates of blood from a few donors. This clone has only one observation. CDR1 and CDR2 from the germline V gene are SEHNR and FQNEAQ (reference sequence). This CDR3 spans 14 amino acids. The ends were cut back, 5 bases at V and 6 bases at J, with 13 bases in the middle. TCRdb keeps only in-frame clones here, not all; method: immunoSEQ multiplex PCR. The sample carries about 70,000 clones, 90% to 95% recorded once. The clonotype was recovered from a human donor in good health. Some clones in this sample may be carry-over from other donors' samples. The sample comprised PBMCs. The chain employs TRBV7-9 and TRBJ1-4; D is perhaps TRBD1 (5 bases). This CDR3 reads CASSPPQGDEKLFF. CDR3 bases: TGTGCCAGCAGCCCGCCCCAGGGCGATGAAAAACTGTTTTTT.